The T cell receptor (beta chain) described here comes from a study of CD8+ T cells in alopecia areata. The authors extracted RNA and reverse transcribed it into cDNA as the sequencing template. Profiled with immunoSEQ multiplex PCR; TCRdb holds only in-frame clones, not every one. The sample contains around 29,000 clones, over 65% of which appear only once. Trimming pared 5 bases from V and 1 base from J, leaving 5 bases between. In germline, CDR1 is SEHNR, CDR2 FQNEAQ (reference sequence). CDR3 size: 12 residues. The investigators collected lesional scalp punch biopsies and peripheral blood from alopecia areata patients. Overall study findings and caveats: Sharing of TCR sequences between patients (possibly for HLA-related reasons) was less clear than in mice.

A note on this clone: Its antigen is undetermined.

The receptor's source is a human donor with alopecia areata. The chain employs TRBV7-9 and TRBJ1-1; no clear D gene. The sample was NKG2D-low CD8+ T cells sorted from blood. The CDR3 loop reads CASSTKNTEAFF. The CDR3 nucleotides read TGTGCCAGCAGCACAAAGAACACTGAAGCTTTCTTT.